This record concerns one T cell receptor beta chain sequence. Per the authors' pipeline: From reference gene primer amplification, estimates of nucleated cell counts were derived. Method: immunoSEQ multiplex PCR; TCRdb's copy keeps in-frame clones and lacks some. That table furnishes V, J and clone size, whereas the DNA furnished D and trimming. In the table there are roughly 150,000 clones, 70% to 90% of which are singletons. This entry comes from a study of blood T cell repertoires in COVID-19. The overall study: The United States, Italy and Spain supplied acute and convalescent COVID-19 samples.

CDR3 length: 13 amino acids. Germline CDR1 reads WNHNN; CDR2 reads SYGVQD (reference sequence). V was trimmed by 4 bases and J by 3 bases, leaving 9 bases between them. The sequenced sample consisted of peripheral blood. V and J are TRBV10-1 and TRBJ2-5; maybe TRBD1 (6 bases). The source is a human donor in a cohort sampled during active COVID-19. CDR3 coding DNA: TGCGCCAGCAGTGGCAAGGGGGAAGAGACCCAGTACTTC. Translating gives CASSGKGEETQYF.